The 3 T cell receptor beta chains given below trace back to one sample, sequenced in a study of T cell responses to AZD1222 COVID-19 vaccine. Assay: immunoSEQ multiplex PCR; the TCRdb copy retains only in-frame clones and omits some. The sample contains about 130,000 clones, more than 75% of which appear only once. Sequencing was performed on peripheral blood, taken on day 0 of AZD1222 vaccination. These receptors all come from an adult in good health.

The chain is built from TRBV6-1 and TRBJ1-2, with unresolved D. The CDR3 loop spans 14 amino acids. Trimming removed 0 bases from V and 5 bases from J, with 10 bases in between. Germline V gene sequence: CDR1 MNHNS, CDR2 SASEGT. The CDR3 is CASSEARVWYGYTF. As DNA, the CDR3 is TGTGCCAGCAGTGAAGCGAGGGTGTGGTATGGCTACACCTTC.

This clone was recorded a few times. The chain combines TRBV12-3 or TRBV12-4 with TRBJ1-1; D remains unclear. This CDR3 has 12 residues. Trimming took 1 base from V and 4 from J, leaving 4 bases between them. The CDR3 is CASSLGFTEAFF. CDR3 coding DNA: TGTGCCAGCAGTTTAGGGTTCACTGAAGCTTTCTTT.

V usage is TRBV5-1 and J usage is TRBJ1-6; 10 bases are shared with TRBD1. This CDR3 has 20 amino acids. The V gene end was trimmed by 4 bases and the J gene end by 6 bases; junction bases not matched to a gene: 19. Germline CDR1 reads SGHRS; CDR2 reads YFSETQ. DNA of the CDR3: TGCGCCAGCAGCCCTGGGGTTCCCGTGAGGACAGGGGGTATTAATTCACCCCTCCACTTT. Protein sequence: CASSPGVPVRTGGINSPLHF.